What follows is one T cell receptor (beta chain) and its context. The record originates from a study of T cells in Graves' hyperthyroidism and ophthalmopathy. V dropped 4 bases and J dropped 5 bases, with 11 bases sitting between them. CDR3 length: 13 amino acids. Germline V gene sequence: CDR1 MGHDK, CDR2 SYGVNS. TCR beta CDR3 regions were amplified from RNA transcripts. Primed by the HTBI set, a first-round RT-PCR was run on the TCR CDR3. TCRdb passed the multiplex PCR reads through MiXCR, listing each CDR3 protein once. The profile shows a few hundred thousand distinct CDR3 sequences, under 60% of them singletons.

This rearrangement joins TRBV25-1 to TRBJ1-2, with a possible D match to TRBD1 (6 bases). The TCR was taken from a woman aged 18-35 years with Graves' hyperthyroidism. The sample was peripheral blood or thyroid tissue (not recorded which). CDR3 nucleotides: TGTGCCAGCAGTGGGACAGAGGCGTATGGCTACACCTTC. Encoded protein: CASSGTEAYGYTF.